This entry features one T cell receptor beta chain sequence. What antigen it recognizes has not been identified. Base-call qualities are not available, and no considerably larger clone is one nucleotide away. The V and J ends are trimmed by 6 bases and 1 base, leaving 13 bases between them. The CDR3 has 14 amino acids, counting the end cysteine and phenylalanine. The DNA shown is the 42-base CDR3, in frame from base 1. Taken from the germline V gene (reference sequence), the CDR1 and CDR2 loops are SEHNR and FQNEAQ. The sample originates from a study of CD8 T cells in seronegative destructive rheumatoid arthritis (dated by TCRdb to 2019 to 2021). With regard to the full study: Biological drugs were being received by seven of the eight CND-RA patients at the time of sampling. Rather than undergoing new sequencing, the seropositive RA, seronegative RA and healthy control comparison cohorts were drawn from an earlier published TCRbeta dataset. The study compared peripheral CD8+ TCRbeta repertoires from patients with CCP-negative destructive rheumatoid arthritis (CND-RA) against repertoires from newly diagnosed seropositive RA, seronegative RA and healthy controls. Overall study results and their limits: CND-RA repertoires showed more CMV-reactive and fewer influenza A-reactive CD8+ TCRbeta sequences than controls and other RA subtypes. The small size of the CND-RA cohort was acknowledged as a study limitation. After adjusting for age, CND-RA patients appeared to have less diverse, more clonal CD8+ TCRbeta repertoires than other RA subtypes. Across the 100,000 or so clonotypes tested, no public clonotype enrichment remained significant after Benjamini-Hochberg correction. Without diagnostic samples, TCR repertoire differences may partly reflect poor disease control over the years rather than being present at onset. The authors read the apparently distinct set of enriched public clonotypes carried by CND-RA patients as support for a separate disease subset.

Genomic DNA from CD8+ cells was used for TCRbeta sequencing according to the manufacturer's instructions. A genomics technology centre in Finland performed the TCRbeta sequencing with the immunoSEQ assay. The published analysis was carried out like this. The clonotype tables produced by the immunoSEQ preprocessing pipeline were converted into VDJtools format, and any non-productive clonotypes were filtered out. Samples below 10,000 reads were excluded and the rest subsampled to 10,000 reads; most of the eight CND-RA samples passed. Shannon-Wiener, Simpson and clonality indices were calculated with the VDJtools CalcDiversityStats function on data subsampled to 10,000 reads. To infer antigen specificity, non-singleton TCRbeta clonotypes were hard-matched against VDJdb, with no mismatches permitted. CDR3 sequences differing by one amino acid (Hamming distance 1) were grouped into clusters with potentially shared antigen targets. Group enrichment of public clonotypes was tested with one-sided Fisher's exact tests after groups were resampled to six samples, with the procedure repeated ten times. TCRdb took over this immuneACCESS table, retaining in-frame rearrangements with V and J assigned. Such tables are incomplete; in checked studies, under half of the missing clones stem from an unresolved V gene, and the remainder is unexplained. The D gene and trimming were derived from the DNA, and the V and J assignments and clone size from that table. Recorded for this sample are roughly 13,000 clones; over 80% of them occurred a single time. The ten most abundant clones make up around 28% of the sample.

The CND-RA patients tested negative on the clinical CCP2 antibody test, and joint destruction in these patients kept progressing despite active therapy. Every CND-RA patient showed typical joint destruction in the wrists and ankles and had failed conventional anti-rheumatic therapy. Instead of being sampled at diagnosis, CND-RA patients were sampled after long disease histories, which in several cases spanned decades. About 55 millilitres of EDTA-anticoagulated peripheral blood were collected from each patient. Peripheral blood mononuclear cells were isolated by Ficoll-Paque PLUS density gradient separation. AutoMACS magnetic bead positive selection was used to isolate CD8+ cells from fresh or cryopreserved PBMCs, and flow cytometry was used to check purity. Nucleospin Tissue or Tissue XS kits were used for genomic DNA extraction, and quantification was performed on a Qubit 2.0 fluorometer.

The chain uses TRBV7-9 and TRBJ2-7, with TRBD2 tentatively as D gene (5 bases match). Sequenced: CD8+ T cells from blood. This receptor was taken from a woman between 30 and 50 years old with seronegative destructive rheumatoid arthritis. The DNA is as follows: TGTGCCAGCAGTAGATACAGCGGTTCCTACGAGCAGTACTTC. Its protein product is CASSRYSGSYEQYF.